Presented here are 18 T cell receptor beta chains from one specimen sequenced in a study of shared clonotypes between healthy human individuals. TCRdb's table, derived via immunoSEQ multiplex PCR, lists solely in-frame clones and lacks some. In the table there are more than 1,200,000 clones, around 98.5% of which are singletons. The sample taken for sequencing was naive CD4+ T cells sorted from blood. The sample's subset: CD45RA+ positively selected. All receptors derive from a man aged 25 to 40 in good health.

The sample holds one count of this clone. The rearrangement uses TRBV7-6 and TRBJ1-2; possibly TRBD1 for D (5 bases). The V end was cut by 6 bases, the J end by 3 bases, with 14 bases between. The CDR3 totals 14 residues. Looked up from germline, CDR1 is SGHVS and CDR2 is FNYEAQ. CDR3 sequence (DNA): TGTGCCAGCAGTCGTGCAGGGTTTGACTATGGCTACACCTTC. It translates to CASSRAGFDYGYTF.

V gene TRBV28 combines with J gene TRBJ2-7; D is possibly TRBD2 (7 bases). Germline lookup yields CDR1 MDHEN and CDR2 SYDVKM. V was cut by 7 bases and J by 3 bases, with 16 bases left in between. The CDR3 covers 14 residues. The CDR3 protein is CASTRGGPIYEQYF. In DNA, the CDR3 is TGTGCCAGCACAAGGGGGGGGCCTATCTACGAGCAGTACTTC.

This chain connects TRBV19 to TRBJ2-2; no clear D. From germline, CDR1 is LNHDA and CDR2 SQIVND (reference sequence). CDR3 length: 13 residues. Trimming left V 4 bases short and J 4 bases short, with 7 bases between. The CDR3 DNA sequence: TGTGCCAGTAGTAGAGGTGTCACCGGGGAGCTGTTTTTT. It encodes CASSRGVTGELFF.

The rearrangement joins TRBV9 to TRBJ1-5; D ambiguous. Trimming cost V 0 bases and J 6 bases, with 10 bases left between them. This CDR3 has 14 amino acids. Germline V gives CDR1 SGDLS, CDR2 YYNGEE. CDR3 DNA: TGTGCCAGCAGCGTAGGCCCAGAGTCTCAGCCCCAGCATTTT. Amino acid sequence: CASSVGPESQPQHF.

The chain joins TRBV5-1 to TRBJ2-2; 8 positions match TRBD2. This CDR3 is 15 amino acids long. J gave up 6 bases and V 0 bases, and 4 bases lay outside the gene matches. The germline gives CDR1 SGHRS, CDR2 YFSETQ. This chain's CDR3 is CASSLVVREAGELFF. The CDR3 DNA is TGCGCCAGCAGCTTGGTCGTGCGGGAGGCCGGGGAGCTGTTTTTT.

The chain has TRBV28 and TRBJ1-5; TRBD1 matches at 7 bases. CDR1 MDHEN and CDR2 SYDVKM come from the germline V gene. Trimming removed 6 bases from V and 4 bases from J; junction bases left unmatched: 9. The CDR3 length is 15 residues. This chain's CDR3 is CASRGSGTVNQPQHF. The CDR3 region has the DNA TGTGCCAGCAGAGGATCCGGGACAGTAAATCAGCCCCAGCATTTT.

The gene calls are TRBV28 and TRBJ2-7; TRBD2 matches 12 bases. V trimming: 5 bases; J trimming: 4 bases; junction bases outside the gene matches: 9. This CDR3 has 16 amino acids. Germline lookup yields CDR1 MDHEN and CDR2 SYDVKM. Here the CDR3 DNA reads TGTGCCAGCAGTCCGTGGACTAGCGGGATAAAGTACGAGCAGTACTTC. Translating it yields CASSPWTSGIKYEQYF.

This clone appeared a single time. The chain links TRBV5-6 to TRBJ2-7, with 8 bases that match TRBD1. Trimming cost V 4 bases and J 5 bases; bases outside gene matches: 14. The CDR3 is 16 amino acids. Germline V gives CDR1 SGHDT, CDR2 YYEEEE. In DNA, the CDR3 is TGTGCCAGCAGCCCCCCTCCCGGACAGGGTGTCCACGAGCAGTACTTC. Translation: CASSPPPGQGVHEQYF.

This rearrangement joins TRBV11-2 to TRBJ2-2; D is possibly TRBD1 (5 bases). Per germline, CDR1 SGHAT and CDR2 FQNNGV. CDR3 size: 15 residues. The germline V and J ends were trimmed by 5 bases and 5 bases, with 15 bases remaining between them. The CDR3 loop reads CASSAYRRVTGELFF. The CDR3 DNA follows: TGTGCCAGCAGCGCTTACCGCAGGGTGACCGGGGAGCTGTTTTTT.

Details on this clone: As the CDR3 is not closed by the conserved phenylalanine or tryptophan, this likely results from a read error. Because the CDR3's place on the DNA is in doubt, the DNA is left out and the CDR3 is given as listed by TCRdb. The V gene is TRBV5-5, the J gene TRBJ1-2. Germline V gene sequence: CDR1 SGHKS, CDR2 YYEKEE (reference sequence). The length of the CDR3 is 11 amino acids, counting both ends. This CDR3 reads CASSLTSGEVT.

This chain uses TRBV6-5 with TRBJ2-7, with TRBD1 matching 8 bases. CDR3 size: 14 residues. Germline CDR1 MNHEY, CDR2 SVGAGI. V was pared by 0 bases and J by 3 bases, with 1 base of the junction left unmatched. CDR3 nucleotides: TGTGCCAGCAGTTACTCTACAGGGGGCTACGAGCAGTACTTC. This codes for CASSYSTGGYEQYF.

This rearrangement joins TRBV27 to TRBJ1-1; tentative D call: TRBD1 (6 bases). Trimming left V 4 bases short and J 0 bases short, with 12 bases between. Germline V gene sequence: CDR1 MNHEY, CDR2 SMNVEV (reference sequence). The CDR3 covers 15 residues. The DNA of the CDR3 is TGTGCCAGCAGTTCCTACAGGGAGATGAACACTGAAGCTTTCTTT. It encodes CASSSYREMNTEAFF.

The genes are TRBV10-2 and TRBJ2-1; 9 nucleotides line up with TRBD2. The V segment lost 6 bases and the J segment 1 base; nucleotides outside the gene matches: 10. The CDR3 extends over 17 amino acids. The germline V gene has CDR1 WSHSY and CDR2 SAAADI. CDR3: CASRGSGSRGSYNEQFF. DNA of the CDR3: TGCGCCAGCAGGGGTAGCGGGAGCAGAGGGTCCTACAATGAGCAGTTCTTC.

V and J are TRBV27 and TRBJ2-3; tentative D call: TRBD2 (5 bases). Trimming stripped 3 bases from V and 0 bases from J, with 10 bases between. Looked up from germline, CDR1 is MNHEY and CDR2 is SMNVEV (reference sequence). This CDR3 has 15 residues. CDR3 DNA: TGTGCCAGCAGTTTCATAGCGACGAGCACAGATACGCAGTATTTT. Translating gives CASSFIATSTDTQYF.

This sequence joins TRBV9 and TRBJ2-2, with 10 bases that match TRBD2. The CDR3 loop spans 16 amino acids. Germline values: CDR1 SGDLS, CDR2 YYNGEE. V gave up 0 bases and J gave up 7 bases; unmatched junction bases: 6. CDR3 sequence (DNA): TGTGCCAGCAGCGTAGGAAGCGGGAGGGCGAACGGGGAGCTGTTTTTT. Amino acid sequence: CASSVGSGRANGELFF.

The chain uses TRBV10-2 and TRBJ2-1; no definite D call. This CDR3 comprises 15 residues. CDR1 and CDR2 from the germline V gene are WSHSY and SAAADI. The V gene lost 1 base and the J gene lost 4 bases, with 11 bases spanning the gap. CDR3 nucleotide sequence: TGCGCCAGCAGTGAGTTCCGGAACGGGTACAATGAGCAGTTCTTC. Its protein is CASSEFRNGYNEQFF.

In DNA, the CDR3 is TGTGCCAGCAGTTCTGGCATATACTTATACGAGCAGTACTTC. It codes for CASSSGIYLYEQYF. This sequence joins TRBV28 and TRBJ2-7; D remains ambiguous. The CDR3 contains 14 residues. Germline V lookup: CDR1 MDHEN, CDR2 SYDVKM. The V and J ends lost 4 bases and 4 bases respectively, with 14 bases between them.

This sequence joins TRBV27 and TRBJ2-7, with TRBD1 matching 7 bases. V trimming: 7 bases; J trimming: 4 bases; junction bases outside the gene matches: 7. The CDR3 length is 13 residues. Germline V gene lookup returns CDR1 MNHEY and CDR2 SMNVEV (reference sequence). This CDR3 reads CASKRQGEYEQYF. DNA for the CDR3: TGTGCCAGCAAACGACAGGGAGAATACGAGCAGTACTTC.